This T cell receptor beta chain was identified during a study of spatial heterogeneity in lung cancer. Study conclusions and caveats: How many expanded intratumoral alpha and beta TCRs were present tracked the tumor mutation count, which was a count of nonsynonymous mutations.

In the case of this clonotype: Its antigen is as yet unknown.

TCRdb processed the 5' RACE reads anew with MiXCR; each CDR3 protein has one entry. The profile shows under 7,500 distinct CDR3 sequences, under 20% of them singletons. Trimming removed 1 base from V and 3 bases from J, with 9 bases in between. The CDR3 is 15 amino acids. Germline V gene lookup returns CDR1 MNHNY and CDR2 SVGAGI (reference sequence). As to time point: sample taken at primary tumor resection. The source material was lung tumor tissue, sampled at surgery. The chain combines TRBV6-6 with TRBJ1-4; perhaps TRBD1 as D (5 bases). The TCR originated in a male donor with early-stage non-small cell lung cancer. The CDR3 sequence: CASSYWDGPNEKLFF. The CDR3 DNA reads TGTGCCAGCAGTTACTGGGACGGCCCTAATGAAAAACTGTTTTTT.